This is a list of T cell receptor beta chains from one sample in a study of T-cell memory formation after mild COVID-19. TCRdb reprocessed the 5' RACE reads via MiXCR and lists one record per CDR3 protein. The sample has some 250,000 distinct CDR3 sequences, roughly a tenth seen once; the top ten hold approximately 20%. The sample consisted of PBMCs or a T cell subset sorted from them (not recorded which). The source is a man between 18 and 35 years old who had mild COVID-19 (a few samples of this study predate the infection). Cell type and time point are not known. CDR3s include the opening cysteine and the closing phenylalanine or tryptophan. D genes are given only for firm matches. Some rows have no size entry. The others give once, few or many, or a class for an expanded clone.

size	D	V	J	DNA	CDR3
few	.	TRBV29-1	TRBJ2-1	TGCAGCGTTGGCCAGGGGGGTTTGGAGCAGTTCTTC	CSVGQGGLEQFF
.	.	TRBV20-1	TRBJ2-3	TGCAGTGCTAGAGATCATTCAGATACGCAGTATTTT	CSARDHSDTQYF
many	.	TRBV7-2	TRBJ2-2	TGTGCCAGCAGCTTAGACTCTGTAAACACCGGGGAGCTGTTTTTT	CASSLDSVNTGELFF
few	TRBD1	TRBV28	TRBJ1-5	TGTGCCAGCAGTTCTTCAGACAGGGGAGGGGGTCAGCCCCAGCATTTT	CASSSSDRGGGQPQHF
many	.	TRBV5-1	TRBJ2-3	TGCGCCAGCAGCCCACAAGACCCCTCTCTCGCAGATACGCAGTATTTT	CASSPQDPSLADTQYF
.	TRBD1	TRBV4-1	TRBJ1-4	TGCGCCAGCAGCCAAGATATAGGAGGACAGGGTTTGGTCACTAATGAAAAACTGTTTTTT	CASSQDIGGQGLVTNEKLFF
.	.	TRBV20-1	TRBJ1-4	TGCAGTGCTAGAGTCCAATCATCTGGACACGGACTTAATGAAAAACTGTTTTTT	CSARVQSSGHGLNEKLFF
.	.	TRBV20-1	TRBJ1-1	TGCAGTGCCCGTTCCCCAGGGAACACTGAAGCTTTCTTT	CSARSPGNTEAFF
few	TRBD1	TRBV27	TRBJ1-5	TGTGCCAGCAGGAGAGGGGGCGCGAATCGCAATCAGCCCCAGCATTTT	CASRRGGANRNQPQHF
few	TRBD1	TRBV28	TRBJ1-1	TGTGCCAGCAGTCCGGCCGGGCAGGGGGTCCCTGAAGCTTTCTTT	CASSPAGQGVPEAFF
.	TRBD1	TRBV7-9	TRBJ1-2	TGTGCCAGCAGCCCTCGGACAGGATTGAACTATGGCTACACCTTC	CASSPRTGLNYGYTF
.	.	TRBV6-5	TRBJ1-2	TGTGCCAGCAGACGACAGGCTGATTCTTATGGCTACACCTTC	CASRRQADSYGYTF
many	.	TRBV5-6	TRBJ2-7	TGTGCCAGCAGCTTGAACTCCTACGAGCAGTACTTC	CASSLNSYEQYF
.	TRBD1	TRBV19	TRBJ1-6	TGTGCCAGTACCGCGGACAGGGGGCATTCACCCCTCCACTTT	CASTADRGHSPLHF
.	.	TRBV2	TRBJ2-5	TGTGCCAGCATTAGACAGCCCCAAGAGACCCAGTACTTC	CASIRQPQETQYF
once	.	TRBV7-9	TRBJ1-5	TGTGCCAGCAGCAACGACGCAACTAGCAATCAGCCCCAGCATTTT	CASSNDATSNQPQHF
.	.	TRBV12-3/TRBV12-4	TRBJ1-4	TGTGCCAGCAAACCAGGCCGACTTGAAAAACTGTTTTTT	CASKPGRLEKLFF
few	TRBD1	TRBV9	TRBJ2-2	TGTGCCAGCAGCCCCCGGACAGGGTGGAACACCGGGGAGCTGTTTTTT	CASSPRTGWNTGELFF
few	.	TRBV6-2/TRBV6-3	TRBJ2-3	TGTGCCAGCAGTTACGCGTCTGCACTCACAGATACGCAGTATTTT	CASSYASALTDTQYF
.	.	TRBV7-9	TRBJ2-4	TGTGCCAGCAGCTCTACTAGCTACTTAGCCAAAAACATTCAGTACTTC	CASSSTSYLAKNIQYF
few	.	TRBV5-1	TRBJ2-3	TGCGCCAGCAGCTTACAGTCAGGAGATACGCAGTATTTT	CASSLQSGDTQYF
.	TRBD2	TRBV4-1	TRBJ2-2	TGCGCCAGCAGCCCCCAGACGCGGGGGGTGTCCGGGGAGCTGTTTTTT	CASSPQTRGVSGELFF
many	.	TRBV12-3/TRBV12-4	TRBJ2-1	TGTGCCAGCAGTCCCCGGGTCGGGAATGAGCAGTTCTTC	CASSPRVGNEQFF
many	.	TRBV6-5	TRBJ2-1	TGTGCCAGCAGTTACTGGGGGGTGGAGGAGCAGTTCTTC	CASSYWGVEEQFF
.	TRBD1	TRBV2	TRBJ2-5	TGTGCCATGGACAGGGTGGGATCTCGGACCCAGTACTTC	CAMDRVGSRTQYF
few	.	TRBV4-2	TRBJ2-1	TGTGCCAGCAGCCAAGATCATGGTTCTCTCTTCAATGAGCAGTTCTTC	CASSQDHGSLFNEQFF
many	.	TRBV5-1	TRBJ1-2	TGCGCCAGCAGCTTCACAGAGGACTATGGCTACACCTTC	CASSFTEDYGYTF
.	.	TRBV7-9	TRBJ2-5	TGTGCCAGCAGCTTAATCTTACCGGGGGACGAAGAGACCCAGTACTTC	CASSLILPGDEETQYF